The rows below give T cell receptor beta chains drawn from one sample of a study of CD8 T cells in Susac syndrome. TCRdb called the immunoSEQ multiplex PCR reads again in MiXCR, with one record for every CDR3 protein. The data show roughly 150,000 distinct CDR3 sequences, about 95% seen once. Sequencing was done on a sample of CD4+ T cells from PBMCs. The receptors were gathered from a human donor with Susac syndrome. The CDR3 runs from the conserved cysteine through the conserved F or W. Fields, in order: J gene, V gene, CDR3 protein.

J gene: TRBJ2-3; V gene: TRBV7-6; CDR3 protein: CASTLGTSITDTQYF
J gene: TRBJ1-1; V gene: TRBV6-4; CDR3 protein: CASRGGGMNTEAFF
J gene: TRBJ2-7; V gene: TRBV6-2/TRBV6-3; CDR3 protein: CASMSGEPRAYEQYF
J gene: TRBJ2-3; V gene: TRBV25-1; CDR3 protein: CASSDPGTSGGAWSADTQYF
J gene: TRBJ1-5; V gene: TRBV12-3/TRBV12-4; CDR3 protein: CASSQWTGDQPQHF
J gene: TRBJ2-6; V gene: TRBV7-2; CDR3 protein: CASSPFLPHGAGANVLTF
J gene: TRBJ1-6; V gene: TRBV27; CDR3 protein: CASQPGQVNSPLHF
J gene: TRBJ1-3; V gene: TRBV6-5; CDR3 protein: CASIGASGNTIYF
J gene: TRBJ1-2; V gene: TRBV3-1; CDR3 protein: CASSQRSGGYTF
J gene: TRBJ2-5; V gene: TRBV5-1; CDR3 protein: CASGGQKEETQYF
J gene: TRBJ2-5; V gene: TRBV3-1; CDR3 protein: CASSQDVKTQYF
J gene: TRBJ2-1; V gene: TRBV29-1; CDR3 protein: CSVPTILAGVSNEQFF
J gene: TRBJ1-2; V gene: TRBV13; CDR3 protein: CASSHRTYGYTF
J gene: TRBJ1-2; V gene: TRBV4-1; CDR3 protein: CASSQARGGLGRGYTF
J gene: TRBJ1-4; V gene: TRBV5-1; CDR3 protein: CASTEGQATNEKLFF
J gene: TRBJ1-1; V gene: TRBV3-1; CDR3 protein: CASSQGFSANTEAFF
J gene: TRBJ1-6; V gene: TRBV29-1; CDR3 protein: CSARQSIDSPLHF
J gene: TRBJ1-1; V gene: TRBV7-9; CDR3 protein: CASSQQENTEAFF